These 9 T cell receptor beta chains were all obtained from the same sample, sequenced in a study of response to subunit inactivated influenza vaccine (dated by TCRdb to the late 2010s). The protocol used for the library was RT-PCR. Instrument used: Illumina HiSeq 2500. The public reads were reanalyzed by TCRdb: fastp trimming at Q25, MiXCR alignment, in-frame beta chains only. Rows with a matching CDR3 protein are joined into one entry that keeps the most common DNA and genes. The sample profile shows about 520,000 distinct CDR3 sequences; roughly 23% of them were found once. Together, the top ten hold approximately 1.9% of the sample. The sequencing used CD4+ T cells sorted from PBMCs, collected 5 days after vaccination. The receptors originated from a man aged 50 to 59 who received an inactivated influenza vaccine. Donor details come from another sample of the same person, matched by shared clones.

The chain is built from TRBV12-3 or TRBV12-4 and TRBJ2-7, with D unclear. The CDR3 sequence is 12 residues long. Trimming took off 8 bases at V and 5 bases at J, with 13 bases between the two ends. The CDR3 here is CASGQRPNEQYF. The CDR3 DNA reads as TGTGCCAGCGGCCAGCGACCCAACGAGCAGTACTTC.

The J gene is TRBJ1-4, the V gene TRBV12-3 or TRBV12-4, with D tentatively TRBD1 (6 bases). The CDR3 runs to 15 residues. Trimming cost V 5 bases and J 0 bases, with 10 bases left between them. The CDR3 DNA reads as TGTGCCAGCAGTGCCTGGGGGCCAACTAATGAAAAACTGTTTTTT. Its translation is CASSAWGPTNEKLFF.

The rearrangement uses TRBV11-2 and TRBJ2-1; 7 nucleotides align to TRBD1. This CDR3 has 13 amino acids. CDR1 and CDR2 (germline): SGHAT, FQNNGV. V trimming: 5 bases; J trimming: 6 bases; junction bases outside the gene matches: 4. CDR3 in DNA: TGTGCCAGCAGCCCGAGGGGGCGCAATGAGCAGTTCTTC. Its protein is CASSPRGRNEQFF. The full variable domain, its missing parts supplied by reference TRBV11-2 and TRBJ2-1, is EAGVAQSPRYKIIEKRQSVAFWCNPISGHATLYWYQQILGQGPKLLIQFQNNGVVDDSQLPKDRFSAERLKGVDSTLKIQPAKLEDSAVYLCASSPRGRNEQFFGPGTRLTVL.

This chain links TRBV6-2 or TRBV6-3 with TRBJ2-7; D possibly corresponds to TRBD2 (6 bases). This CDR3 has 16 residues. CDR1 is MNHEY, CDR2 SVGEGT, per germline. Trimming left V 2 bases short and J 0 bases short, with 14 bases between. CDR3 sequence: CASSYGMGLLSYEQYF. The CDR3 DNA is TGTGCCAGCAGTTACGGTATGGGACTGCTCTCCTACGAGCAGTACTTC.

A few counts support this clonotype. The chain joins TRBV4-3 to TRBJ2-3; D possibly corresponds to TRBD1 (6 bases). Trimming stripped 4 bases from V and 6 bases from J, with 11 bases between. This CDR3 contains 13 residues. Germline values: CDR1 LGHNA, CDR2 YSLEER. The CDR3 is CASSPRQADTQYF. The CDR3 coding sequence is TGCGCCAGCAGCCCGCGACAGGCTGATACGCAGTATTTT.

The chain joins TRBV28 to TRBJ2-1; tentative D call: TRBD2 (5 bases). Germline V gene data show CDR1 as MDHEN and CDR2 as SYDVKM. V was cut by 7 bases and J by 2 bases, with 9 bases left in between. The CDR3 totals 13 residues. The CDR3 DNA reads as TGTGCCAGCATGTTGCGGGCCTACAATGAGCAGTTCTTC. This gives the protein CASMLRAYNEQFF.

The V and J genes are TRBV12-3 or TRBV12-4 and TRBJ1-1; TRBD1 aligns across 7 bases. J gave up 0 bases and V 5 bases, and 6 bases lay outside the gene matches. The CDR3 covers 15 residues. CDR3 amino acids: CASSPNRGMNTEAFF. The CDR3 DNA reads as TGTGCCAGCAGTCCTAACAGGGGTATGAACACTGAAGCTTTCTTT.

In its sample, this clonotype was seen many times. This sequence joins TRBV7-2 and TRBJ2-5, with D perhaps TRBD2 (5 bases). There are 12 residues in the CDR3. Trimming cost V 5 bases and J 3 bases, with 7 bases left between them. The germline V gene has CDR1 SGHTA and CDR2 FQGNSA. CDR3 in DNA: TGTGCCAGCAGCCGGGGTGAAGAGACCCAGTACTTC. Protein product: CASSRGEETQYF.

V usage is TRBV28 and J usage is TRBJ2-1; D may be TRBD1 (5 bases). V was cut by 8 bases and J by 0 bases, with 14 bases left in between. The germline V gene has CDR1 MDHEN and CDR2 SYDVKM. The CDR3 contains 15 residues. Here the CDR3 DNA reads TGTGCCAGCGGGGCCACCCGAAACTCCTACAATGAGCAGTTCTTC. It is translated as CASGATRNSYNEQFF.